The entry below gives a single TCR beta chain sequence along with its context. This clonotype was counted between two and nine times. The target of this receptor is not known. Base quality data are lacking; no much larger clone is found one base away. These data belong to a study of blood T cells in healthy people across ages (dated by TCRdb to 2013 to 2016). A note on the overall study: In model experiments, template switching captured about one uniquely barcoded TCR beta cDNA molecule for every two T cells. Donors were grouped into four age groups: young (average approximately 16 years), middle-aged (39), aged (around 56) and long-lived (just over 80). Using the same blood draw, the study looked at two additional independent replicas of 1 million unique cDNA reads for two donors, one aged 18 to 30 and the other aged 80 or older. Using deep sequencing normalized with unique cDNA molecular identifiers, the study measured how TCR beta repertoire diversity changes with age.

The germline V gene encodes CDR1 SGHVS and CDR2 FNYEAQ. The CDR3 measures 20 amino acids from cysteine to phenylalanine. Only the CDR3 portion is preserved as DNA: 60 bases, with reading frame beginning at the first base. V is reduced by 4 bases and J by 2 bases, leaving a spacing of 24 bases between them. Systemically healthy Caucasian individuals from Russia, roughly 40 in total and aged about 6 to 95 years, were included as donors. Roughly 10 milliliters of peripheral blood were drawn from each donor into EDTA-treated Vacutainer tubes. Ficoll-Paque density-gradient centrifugation was used to isolate PBMCs, with at least 6.5 million per sample. Total RNA, at least 5.5 micrograms per sample, was extracted from PBMCs with Trizol reagent. The percentages of naive CD45RAhigh/CD27high T cells were determined by flow cytometry on a PBMC aliquot from every donor. Overall study outcomes, separate from this receptor: Estimates of total diversity based on one million sequenced T cells were considered lower bounds and underestimates. Conclusive comparison of naive and antigen-experienced compartments was prevented by the profiling of bulk unsorted PBMCs. A strong correlation was found between observed TCR beta diversity and the percentage of naive T cells measured by flow cytometry. Observed TCR beta diversity per million T cells fell roughly linearly with age, and a significant reduction was already apparent by age around 44. The long-lived group showed more naive CD4+ T cells, fewer expanded clones and increased TCR diversity than the aged group, suggesting age selection. Donor CMV infection status was unknown, potentially confounding age-related changes in expanded clonotypes.

Library generation was performed with 5' RACE. Sequencer: Illumina HiSeq 2500. The second PCR ran for about 6 to 12 cycles and used a J-beta primer mix along with a sample-barcoded 5' primer. A template-switch 5' adaptor carrying 12 random nucleotides introduced a unique molecular identifier onto each TCR beta cDNA molecule. At least 2.5 million CDR3-containing paired-end reads were obtained from each sample. All of the RNA was converted into first-strand cDNA using the Mint cDNA synthesis kit, with a TRBC-specific oligonucleotide serving as the primer. All cDNA was treated with uracil-DNA glycosylase and then went through a first 18-cycle PCR with the universal primers M1SS and BC2_uni_R. The authors' pipeline ran thus. Each sample was normalized by randomly selecting 1 million high-quality reads, each carrying a distinct molecular identifier. Instead of being binned into consensus sequences, reads with shared molecular identifiers were discarded. MiTCR, set to a Q25 quality threshold and the strictest error-elimination algorithm, was used for CDR3 identification, clonotype clustering and error correction. Lower-bound total TCR beta diversity was estimated with a nonparametric unseen species model using Euler transformation. TCRdb redid the processing of the public reads, applying fastp at Q25 and MiXCR, and retained in-frame beta chains. Records with the same CDR3 protein are collapsed into one entry carrying the most frequent genes and DNA. The V and J calls shown here were made by TCRdb, not taken from the authors' results. Present in this sample are fewer than 800,000 distinct CDR3 sequences, roughly 25% of which were seen just once. Of the sample, around 9.2% falls within the top ten clones.

A further study also used this sample, focusing on T cells of mothers and their children. As noted in the second study: The donors were nine systemically healthy Caucasian individuals, made up of three mothers and their six children. cDNA synthesis used all of the extracted RNA, with around 1.4 ug of RNA in each 15 ul reaction. Sample barcodes and 2-4 random nucleotides were added via the M1S primer in the second PCR. Over 8 million TCR beta CDR3 reads were obtained for each mother, and millions of reads were obtained for each child. TCR recombination output is similarly shaped by thymic selection in related and unrelated pairs, with a minor effect exerted by inherited differences. Normalized repertoire overlap was always found to be slightly, but never significantly, higher in related mother-child pairs than in unrelated mother-child pairs. No persistent microchimeric T cell clones were found, with a detection sensitivity of approximately 100 clones per million clonotypes. To look for features that set related mother-child pairs apart from unrelated individuals, the researchers ran deep NGS to compare the TCR beta repertoires of mothers and children. On average, the children were approximately 11 +/- 4 years old, while the mothers were around 40 +/- 4 years old. Libraries were sequenced on Illumina HiSeq 2000 with 100+100 nt paired-end reads after adapter ligation with NEBNext reagents. To avoid cross-contamination, the mother libraries and the child libraries were prepared a month apart and sequenced in separate runs. For each donor, between 500,000 and 2,000,000 distinct TCR beta clonotypes were identified. Naive TCR beta clonotypes were estimated from low-frequency clonotypes matched to each donor's FACS-determined naive share, without sorting.

Sequencing used blood. This clonotype was obtained from a boy between 5 and 17 years old in good health. Recombination joined TRBV7-6 with TRBJ2-6, with a weak D call of TRBD2 (6 bases match). The DNA sequence is as follows: TGTGCCAGCAGCTCCCAGGACTTACCGGGACTTCCCCCTGGGGCCAACGTCCTGACTTTC. Its translation reads: CASSSQDLPGLPPGANVLTF.